Each of the 8 T cell receptor beta chains below was sequenced from the same sample in a study of T cell repertoires in cytomegalovirus infection (dated by TCRdb to the late 2010s). The sample's treatment or condition label is to be understood as: in vitro stimulation with specific CMV peptide epitopes to enrich CMV-specific T cells. The sample was run on an Illumina HiSeq 1500. TCRdb itself trimmed the public reads at Q25 with fastp, ran MiXCR and retained productive beta chains. Entries are consolidated by CDR3 protein sequence, retaining the most common genes and DNA. Within this sample are about 63,000 distinct CDR3 sequences, with 20% to 25% of them counted one time only. The ten largest clones add up to over 60% of the sample. No antigens are known for them. The sample in question was CD8+ T cells from cultured PBMCs, obtained from culture after CMV antigen stimulation. The receptor set was obtained from a human donor in good health (CMV status not recorded). Some clones in this sample may be carry-over from other donors' samples.

This clonotype was observed a few times. An end of the junction differs from the germline gene, which may be a read error. The chain uses TRBV6-5 and TRBJ1-1; 8 nucleotides match TRBD1. Looked up from germline, CDR1 is MNHEY and CDR2 is SVGAGI. CDR3 length: 14 amino acids. Written as DNA, the CDR3 is TGTGCCAGCGGTTATGGACAGGGTTTATCTGTAGCTTTCTTT. Translation gives CASGYGQGLSVAFF.

This chain links TRBV7-6 with TRBJ2-2; the match to TRBD2 covers 8 bases. V lost 3 bases and J lost 0; bases outside the gene matches: 9. The CDR3 has 18 residues. The germline gives CDR1 SGHVS, CDR2 FNYEAQ. CDR3 in amino acids: CASSFAGISGANTGELFF. For the CDR3, the DNA is TGTGCCAGCAGCTTCGCCGGAATTAGCGGGGCGAACACCGGGGAGCTGTTTTTT. Together with reference TRBV7-6 and TRBJ2-2, the CDR3 gives the full variable domain: GAGVSQSPRYKVTKRGQDVALRCDPISGHVSLYWYRQALGQGPEFLTYFNYEAQQDKSGLPNDRFSAERPEGSISTLTIQRTEQRDSAMYRCASSFAGISGANTGELFFGEGSRLTVL.

The J gene is TRBJ2-3, the V gene TRBV7-8, with TRBD2 as a possible D gene (6 bases). CDR1 and CDR2 from the germline V gene are SGHVS and FQNEAQ. The CDR3 sequence is 19 residues long. Trimming took off 5 bases at V and 0 bases at J, with 24 bases between the two ends. The DNA of the CDR3 is TGTGCCAGCAGCATTCCTCGGGGGATAGCGAGATCTAGCACAGATACGCAGTATTTT. As protein: CASSIPRGIARSSTDTQYF.

A few counts support this clonotype. V usage is TRBV20-1 and J usage is TRBJ2-7; D is perhaps TRBD1 (5 bases). CDR1 and CDR2 (germline): DFQATT, SNEGSKA (reference sequence). This CDR3 is 13 amino acids long. Trimming pared 1 base from V and 4 bases from J, leaving 11 bases between. CDR3 in amino acids: CSARAGPRYEQYF. The CDR3 bases are TGCAGTGCTAGAGCAGGGCCCCGGTACGAGCAGTACTTC.

The chain combines TRBV11-3 with TRBJ2-1; no definite D call. Germline CDR1 SGHNT, CDR2 YENEEA. V lost 4 bases and J 3 bases, leaving 4 bases between the germline ends. The CDR3 sequence is 12 residues long. The CDR3: CASSSHYNEQFF. Here the CDR3 DNA reads TGTGCCAGCAGCTCCCACTACAATGAGCAGTTCTTC.

The V and J genes are TRBV4-1 and TRBJ1-3; D unclear. This CDR3 contains 15 residues. The V gene's germline CDR1 is MGHRA and CDR2 YSYEKL. Between the trimmed V and J ends, which lost 2 bases and 2 bases, there was a span of 10 bases. CDR3 protein: CASSQITIPGNTIYF. The CDR3 region has the DNA TGCGCCAGCAGCCAAATAACCATTCCTGGAAACACCATATATTTT.

This sequence joins TRBV12-3 or TRBV12-4 and TRBJ2-3, with a weak D call TRBD1 (5 bases). This CDR3 is 16 amino acids long. With 3 bases removed from V and 2 bases from J, the gap between germline ends came to 15 bases. CDR3 in DNA: TGTGCCAGCAGTTTGGGGCAGGTTCCCACCACAGATACGCAGTATTTT. Translating it yields CASSLGQVPTTDTQYF.

A single count supports this clonotype. V is TRBV27 and J is TRBJ2-7; 8 nucleotides line up with TRBD1. Germline-derived CDR1 and CDR2 are MNHEY and SMNVEV (reference sequence). This CDR3 is built from 14 residues. Trimming at V came to 8 bases and at J to 2 bases, leaving 8 bases not matched to a gene. For the CDR3, the DNA is TGTGCCAGCCGTACCGGGACAGGTACCTACGAGCAGTACTTC. Translated: CASRTGTGTYEQYF.